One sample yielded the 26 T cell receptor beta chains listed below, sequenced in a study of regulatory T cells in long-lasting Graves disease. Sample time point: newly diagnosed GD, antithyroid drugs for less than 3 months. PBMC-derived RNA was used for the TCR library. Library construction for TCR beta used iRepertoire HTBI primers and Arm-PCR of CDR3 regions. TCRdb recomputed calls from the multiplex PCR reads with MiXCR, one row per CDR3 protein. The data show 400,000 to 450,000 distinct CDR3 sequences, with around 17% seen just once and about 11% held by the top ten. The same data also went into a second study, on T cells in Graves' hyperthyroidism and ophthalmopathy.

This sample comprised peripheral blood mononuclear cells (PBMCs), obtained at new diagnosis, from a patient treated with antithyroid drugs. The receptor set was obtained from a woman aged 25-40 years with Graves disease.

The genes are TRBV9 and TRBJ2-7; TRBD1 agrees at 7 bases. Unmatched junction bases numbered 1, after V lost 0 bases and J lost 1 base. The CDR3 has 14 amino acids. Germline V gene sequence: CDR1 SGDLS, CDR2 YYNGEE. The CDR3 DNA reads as TGTGCCAGCAGCGTAGCGGGACAGTCCTACGAGCAGTACTTC. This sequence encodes CASSVAGQSYEQYF.

This chain's CDR3 is CASSLLVAVYEQYF. The CDR3 coding sequence is TGTGCCAGCAGCTTGTTGGTTGCAGTCTACGAGCAGTACTTC. This chain uses TRBV5-5 with TRBJ2-7, with D hard to call. Trimming left V 1 base short and J 3 bases short, with 11 bases between. CDR3 length equals 14 residues. The germline gives CDR1 SGHKS, CDR2 YYEKEE (reference sequence).

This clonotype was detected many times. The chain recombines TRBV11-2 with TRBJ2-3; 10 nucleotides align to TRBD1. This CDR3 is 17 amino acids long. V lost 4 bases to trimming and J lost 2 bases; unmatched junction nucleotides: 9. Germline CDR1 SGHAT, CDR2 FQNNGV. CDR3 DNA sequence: TGTGCCAGCAGCTCGCCCGACAGGGGGCATAACACAGATACGCAGTATTTT. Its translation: CASSSPDRGHNTDTQYF.

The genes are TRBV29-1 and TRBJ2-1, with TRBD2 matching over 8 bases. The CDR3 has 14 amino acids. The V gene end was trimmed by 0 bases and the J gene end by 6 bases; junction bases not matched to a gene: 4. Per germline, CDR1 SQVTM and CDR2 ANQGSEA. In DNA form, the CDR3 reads TGCAGCGTTGAAGATCGGGGGGGGGGCAATGAGCAGTTCTTC. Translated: CSVEDRGGGNEQFF.

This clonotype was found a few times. The DNA of the CDR3 is TGTGCCAGCATGGGACTAGCGGGCTACGAGCAGTACTTC. Its translation is CASMGLAGYEQYF. The chain joins TRBV19 to TRBJ2-7; 12 bases match TRBD2. CDR1 LNHDA and CDR2 SQIVND come from the germline V gene (reference sequence). This CDR3 has 13 amino acids. V lost 9 bases and J lost 3; bases outside the gene matches: 3.

CDR3 sequence reads: CASTPGGGDTQYF. The CDR3 DNA is TGTGCCAGCACCCCCGGGGGAGGAGATACGCAGTATTTT. The rearrangement links TRBV28 to TRBJ2-3; possibly TRBD2 for D (6 bases). This CDR3 contains 13 residues. Trimming removed 7 bases at V and 5 bases at J, with 13 bases between. CDR1 is MDHEN, CDR2 SYDVKM, per germline.

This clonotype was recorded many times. The DNA for the CDR3 is TGTGCCAGCAGTTTATGGGCCTCAAAATCCTACGAGCAGTACTTC. Its protein is CASSLWASKSYEQYF. The V and J genes are TRBV28 and TRBJ2-7; unclear D gene. Germline V CDR1 and CDR2: MDHEN, SYDVKM. The CDR3 covers 15 residues. Between the trimmed V and J ends, which lost 0 bases and 1 base, there was a span of 10 bases.

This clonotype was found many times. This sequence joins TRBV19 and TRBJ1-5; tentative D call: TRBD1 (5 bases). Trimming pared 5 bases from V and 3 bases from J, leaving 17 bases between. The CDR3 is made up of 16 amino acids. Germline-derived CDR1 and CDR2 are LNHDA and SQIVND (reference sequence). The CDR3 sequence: CASSPRVLAPNQPQHF. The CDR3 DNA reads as TGTGCCAGTAGTCCCAGGGTCCTAGCCCCCAATCAGCCCCAGCATTTT.

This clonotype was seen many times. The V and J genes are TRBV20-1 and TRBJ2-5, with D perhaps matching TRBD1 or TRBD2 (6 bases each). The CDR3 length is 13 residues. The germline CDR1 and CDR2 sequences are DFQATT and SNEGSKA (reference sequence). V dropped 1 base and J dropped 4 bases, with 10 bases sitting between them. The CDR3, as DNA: TGCAGTGCTAGAGTACAGGGAGGAGAGACCCAGTACTTC. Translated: CSARVQGGETQYF.

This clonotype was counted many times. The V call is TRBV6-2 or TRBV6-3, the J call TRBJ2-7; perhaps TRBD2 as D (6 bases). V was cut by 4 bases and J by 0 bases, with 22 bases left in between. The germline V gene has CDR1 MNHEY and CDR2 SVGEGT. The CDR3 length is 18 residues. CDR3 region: CASSSWTTAPGVSYEQYF. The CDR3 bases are TGTGCCAGCAGTTCTTGGACTACCGCTCCAGGTGTCTCCTACGAGCAGTACTTC.

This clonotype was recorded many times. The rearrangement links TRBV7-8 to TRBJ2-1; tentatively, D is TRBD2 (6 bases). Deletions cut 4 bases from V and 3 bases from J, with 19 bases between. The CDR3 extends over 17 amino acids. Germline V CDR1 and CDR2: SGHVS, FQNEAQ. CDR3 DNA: TGTGCCAGCAGCTCAACTGGGGCTAGCGCCTACTACAATGAGCAGTTCTTC. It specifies CASSSTGASAYYNEQFF.

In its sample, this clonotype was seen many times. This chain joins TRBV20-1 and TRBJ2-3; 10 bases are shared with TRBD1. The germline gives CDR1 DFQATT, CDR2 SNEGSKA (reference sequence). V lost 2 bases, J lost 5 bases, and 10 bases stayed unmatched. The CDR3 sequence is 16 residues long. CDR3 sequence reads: CSARQFDRGQEDTQYF. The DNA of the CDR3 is TGCAGTGCTAGACAATTCGACAGGGGGCAGGAAGATACGCAGTATTTT.

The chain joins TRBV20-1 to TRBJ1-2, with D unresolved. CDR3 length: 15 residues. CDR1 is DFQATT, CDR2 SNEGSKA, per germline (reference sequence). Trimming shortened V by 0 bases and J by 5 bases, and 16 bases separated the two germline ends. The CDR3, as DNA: TGCAGTGCTAGAGATCCTTGGGAGGATTCGTATGGCTACACCTTC. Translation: CSARDPWEDSYGYTF.

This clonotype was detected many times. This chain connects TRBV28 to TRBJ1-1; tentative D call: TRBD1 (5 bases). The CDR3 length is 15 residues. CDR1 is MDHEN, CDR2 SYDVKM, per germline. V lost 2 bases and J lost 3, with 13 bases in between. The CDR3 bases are TGTGCCAGCAGTTTACACTCCGACAGCTACACTGAAGCTTTCTTT. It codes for CASSLHSDSYTEAFF.

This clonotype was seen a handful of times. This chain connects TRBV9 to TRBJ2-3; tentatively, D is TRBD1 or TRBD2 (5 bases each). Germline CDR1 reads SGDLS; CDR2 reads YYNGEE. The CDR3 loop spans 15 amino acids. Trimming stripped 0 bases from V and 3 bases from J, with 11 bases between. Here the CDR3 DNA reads TGTGCCAGCAGCGTAGGAGGGGTACGAACAGATACGCAGTATTTT. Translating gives CASSVGGVRTDTQYF.

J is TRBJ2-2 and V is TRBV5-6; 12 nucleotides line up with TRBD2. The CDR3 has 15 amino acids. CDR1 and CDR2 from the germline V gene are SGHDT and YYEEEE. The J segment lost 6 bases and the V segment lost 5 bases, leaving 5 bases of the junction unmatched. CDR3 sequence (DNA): TGTGCCAGCAGGGTGACTAGCGGGAGCCCCGGGGAGCTGTTTTTT. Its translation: CASRVTSGSPGELFF.

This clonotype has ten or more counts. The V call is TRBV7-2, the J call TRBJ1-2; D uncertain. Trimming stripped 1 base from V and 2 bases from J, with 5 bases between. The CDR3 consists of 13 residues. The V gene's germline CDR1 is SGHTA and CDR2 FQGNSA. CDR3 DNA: TGTGCCAGCAGCTTAGACCTCAACTATGGCTACACCTTC. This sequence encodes CASSLDLNYGYTF.

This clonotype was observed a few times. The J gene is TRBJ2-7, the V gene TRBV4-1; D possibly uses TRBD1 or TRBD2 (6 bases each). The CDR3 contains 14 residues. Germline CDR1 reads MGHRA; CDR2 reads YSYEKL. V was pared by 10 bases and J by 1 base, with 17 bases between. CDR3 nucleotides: TGCGCCAACGCCGAGGGGGGATTTTCCTACGAGCAGTACTTC. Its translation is CANAEGGFSYEQYF.

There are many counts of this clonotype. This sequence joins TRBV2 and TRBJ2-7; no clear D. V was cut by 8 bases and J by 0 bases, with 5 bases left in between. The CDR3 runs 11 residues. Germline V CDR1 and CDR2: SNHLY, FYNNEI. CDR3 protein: CASGSSYEQYF. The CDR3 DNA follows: TGTGCCAGCGGAAGCTCCTACGAGCAGTACTTC. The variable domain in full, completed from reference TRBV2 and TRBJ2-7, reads EPEVTQTPSHQVTQMGQEVILRCVPISNHLYFYWYRQILGQKVEFLVSFYNNEISEKSEIFDDQFSVERPDGSNFTLKIRSTKLEDSAMYFCASGSSYEQYFGPGTRLTVT.

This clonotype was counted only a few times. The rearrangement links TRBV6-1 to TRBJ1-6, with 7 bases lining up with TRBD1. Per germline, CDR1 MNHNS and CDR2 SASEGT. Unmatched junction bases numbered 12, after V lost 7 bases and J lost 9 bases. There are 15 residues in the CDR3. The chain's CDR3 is CASTREGALGSPLHF. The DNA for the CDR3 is TGTGCCAGCACCCGGGAGGGGGCTTTGGGTTCACCCCTCCACTTT.

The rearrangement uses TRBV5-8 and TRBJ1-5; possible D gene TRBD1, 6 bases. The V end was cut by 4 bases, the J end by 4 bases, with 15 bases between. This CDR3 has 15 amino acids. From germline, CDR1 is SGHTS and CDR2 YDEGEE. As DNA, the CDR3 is TGTGCCAGCAGCGGGGCAGGAGGGGGGAATCAGCCCCAGCATTTT. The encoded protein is CASSGAGGGNQPQHF.

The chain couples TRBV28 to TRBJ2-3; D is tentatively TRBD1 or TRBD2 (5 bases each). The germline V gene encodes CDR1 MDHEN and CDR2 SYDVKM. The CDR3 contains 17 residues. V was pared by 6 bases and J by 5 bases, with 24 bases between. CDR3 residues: CASRPSRDPGGGDTQYF. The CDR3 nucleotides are TGTGCCAGCAGGCCCTCCCGGGACCCCGGCGGCGGAGATACGCAGTATTTT. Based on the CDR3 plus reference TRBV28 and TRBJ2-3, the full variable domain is DVKVTQSSRYLVKRTGEKVFLECVQDMDHENMFWYRQDPGLGLRLIYFSYDVKMKEKGDIPEGYSVSREKKERFSLILESASTNQTSMYLCASRPSRDPGGGDTQYFGPGTRLTVL.

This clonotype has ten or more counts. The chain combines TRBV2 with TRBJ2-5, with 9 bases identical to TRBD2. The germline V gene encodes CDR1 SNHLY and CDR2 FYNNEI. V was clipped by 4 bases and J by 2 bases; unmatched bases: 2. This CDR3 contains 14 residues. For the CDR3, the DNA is TGTGCCAGCAGTGGACTAGCGGTTCAAGAGACCCAGTACTTC. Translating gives CASSGLAVQETQYF.

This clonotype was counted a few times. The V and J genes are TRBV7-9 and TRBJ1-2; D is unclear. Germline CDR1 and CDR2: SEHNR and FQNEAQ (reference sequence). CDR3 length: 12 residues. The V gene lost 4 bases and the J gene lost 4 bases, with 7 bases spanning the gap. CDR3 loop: CASSSDFYGYTF. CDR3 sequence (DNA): TGTGCCAGCAGCTCCGATTTCTATGGCTACACCTTC.

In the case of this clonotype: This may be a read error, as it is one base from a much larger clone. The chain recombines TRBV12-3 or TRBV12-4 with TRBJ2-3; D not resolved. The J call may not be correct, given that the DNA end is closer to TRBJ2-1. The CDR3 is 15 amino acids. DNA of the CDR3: TGTGCCAGCACCCTTGACCCCTCGAGCTCCTACGAGCAGTTCTTC. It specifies CASTLDPSSSYEQFF.

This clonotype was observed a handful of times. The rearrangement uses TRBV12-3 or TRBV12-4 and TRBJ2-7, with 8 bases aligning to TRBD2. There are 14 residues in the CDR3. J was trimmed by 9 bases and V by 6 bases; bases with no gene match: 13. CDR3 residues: CASSGGAGRLGQYF. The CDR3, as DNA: TGTGCCAGCAGCGGGGGGGCGGGCCGCCTGGGGCAGTACTTC.